This T cell receptor beta chain appears in the sequencing data of a study of blood T cell repertoires in COVID-19. Study-level background: There were acute and convalescent COVID-19 samples, and they came from the United States, Italy and Spain.

Data came from immunoSEQ multiplex PCR; TCRdb stores just in-frame clones and leaves some out. The sample contains some 160,000 clones, 85% to 90% of which appear only once. This CDR3 region has 16 residues. Germline V CDR1 and CDR2: MGHRA, YSYEKL. After removal of 2 bases from V and 4 bases from J, the junction contained 8 bases not matched to a gene. The receptor was isolated from an older woman with COVID-19, enrolled during active disease. The chain couples TRBV4-1 to TRBJ2-1; TRBD1 matches 7 bases. Sequencing was carried out using peripheral blood. CDR3 in amino acids: CASSQTGTDPYNEQFF. CDR3 DNA: TGCGCCAGCAGCCAAACCGGGACAGACCCATACAATGAGCAGTTCTTC.